This T cell receptor (beta chain) was retrieved from a study of cytomegalovirus exposure and HLA in healthy donors. Whole-study results and caveats: Researchers reported that a few CMV-associated chains were confirmed in vitro as CMV antigen-specific. Investigators reported approximately 170 TCR beta chains as tied to cytomegalovirus.

The donors formed part of the approximately 120-subject validation cohort, distinct from the 666-subject first cohort. On this clone: Antigen specificity is unknown.

Only in-frame clones appear in the TCRdb table, and some are missing; sequencing was by immunoSEQ multiplex PCR. This table holds approximately 120,000 clones, roughly 93% found once. Sequenced sample: PBMCs. This receptor was taken from a woman younger than 35 in good health and CMV-seronegative.

This chain's CDR3 is CASSTASGMTDTQYF. Here the CDR3 DNA reads TGTGCCAGTAGTACTGCTAGCGGGATGACAGATACGCAGTATTTT. J is TRBJ2-3 and V is TRBV19, with 9 positions matching TRBD2. Germline V gene data show CDR1 as LNHDA and CDR2 as SQIVND (reference sequence). The J segment lost 3 bases and the V segment lost 4 bases, leaving 5 bases of the junction unmatched. The CDR3 length is 15 residues.